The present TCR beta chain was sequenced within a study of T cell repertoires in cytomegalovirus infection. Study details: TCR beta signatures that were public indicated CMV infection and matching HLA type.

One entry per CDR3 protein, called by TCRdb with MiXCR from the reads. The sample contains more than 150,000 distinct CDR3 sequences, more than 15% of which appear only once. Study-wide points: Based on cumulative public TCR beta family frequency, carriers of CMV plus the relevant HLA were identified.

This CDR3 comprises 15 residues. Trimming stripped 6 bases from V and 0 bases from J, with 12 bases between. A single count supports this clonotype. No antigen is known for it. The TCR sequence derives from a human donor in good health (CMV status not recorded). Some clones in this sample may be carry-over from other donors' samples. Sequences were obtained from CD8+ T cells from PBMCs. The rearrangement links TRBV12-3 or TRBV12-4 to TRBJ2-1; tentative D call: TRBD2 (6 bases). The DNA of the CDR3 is TGTGCCAGCAGGGTAACGGGAGACTCCTACAATGAGCAGTTCTTC. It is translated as CASRVTGDSYNEQFF.